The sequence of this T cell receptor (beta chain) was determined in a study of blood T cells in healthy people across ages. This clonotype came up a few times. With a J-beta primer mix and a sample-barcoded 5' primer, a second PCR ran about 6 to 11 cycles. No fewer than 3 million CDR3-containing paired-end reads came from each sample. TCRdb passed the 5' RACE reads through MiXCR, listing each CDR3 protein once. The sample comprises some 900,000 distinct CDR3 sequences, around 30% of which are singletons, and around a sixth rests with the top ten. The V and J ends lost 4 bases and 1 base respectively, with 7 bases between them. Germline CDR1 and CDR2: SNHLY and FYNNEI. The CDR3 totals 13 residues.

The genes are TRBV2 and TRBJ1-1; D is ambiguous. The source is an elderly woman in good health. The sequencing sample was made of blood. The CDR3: CASSGTRNTEAFF. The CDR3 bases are TGTGCCAGCAGTGGTACCCGGAACACTGAAGCTTTCTTT.